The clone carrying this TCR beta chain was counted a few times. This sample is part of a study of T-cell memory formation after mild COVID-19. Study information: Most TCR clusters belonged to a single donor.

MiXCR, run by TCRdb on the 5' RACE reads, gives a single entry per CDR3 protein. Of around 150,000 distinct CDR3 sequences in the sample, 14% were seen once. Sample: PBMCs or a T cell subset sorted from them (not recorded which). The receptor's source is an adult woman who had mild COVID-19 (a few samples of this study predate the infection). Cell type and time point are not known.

The CDR3 region is CASSPQGGEVYYGYTF. CDR3 nucleotides: TGTGCCAGCAGCCCCCAAGGGGGGGAGGTTTACTATGGCTACACCTTC. This chain connects TRBV9 to TRBJ1-2; possibly TRBD1 for D (6 bases). The CDR3 runs 16 residues. V lost 4 bases and J lost 3, with 19 bases in between. Looked up from germline, CDR1 is SGDLS and CDR2 is YYNGEE.